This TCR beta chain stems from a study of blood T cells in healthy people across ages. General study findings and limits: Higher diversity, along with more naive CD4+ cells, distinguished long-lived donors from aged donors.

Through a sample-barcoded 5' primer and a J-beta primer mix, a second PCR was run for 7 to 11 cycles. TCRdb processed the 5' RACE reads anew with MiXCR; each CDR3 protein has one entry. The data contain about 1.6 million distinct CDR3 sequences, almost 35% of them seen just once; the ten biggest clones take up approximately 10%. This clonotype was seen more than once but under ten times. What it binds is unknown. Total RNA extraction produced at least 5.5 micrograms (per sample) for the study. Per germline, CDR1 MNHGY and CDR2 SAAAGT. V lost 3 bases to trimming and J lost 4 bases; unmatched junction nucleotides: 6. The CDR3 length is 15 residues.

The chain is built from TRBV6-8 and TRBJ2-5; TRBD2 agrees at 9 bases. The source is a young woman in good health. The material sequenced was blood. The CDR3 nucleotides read TGTGCCAGCAGTTATCTTCTAGCGGGATCAGAGACCCAGTACTTC. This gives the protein CASSYLLAGSETQYF.